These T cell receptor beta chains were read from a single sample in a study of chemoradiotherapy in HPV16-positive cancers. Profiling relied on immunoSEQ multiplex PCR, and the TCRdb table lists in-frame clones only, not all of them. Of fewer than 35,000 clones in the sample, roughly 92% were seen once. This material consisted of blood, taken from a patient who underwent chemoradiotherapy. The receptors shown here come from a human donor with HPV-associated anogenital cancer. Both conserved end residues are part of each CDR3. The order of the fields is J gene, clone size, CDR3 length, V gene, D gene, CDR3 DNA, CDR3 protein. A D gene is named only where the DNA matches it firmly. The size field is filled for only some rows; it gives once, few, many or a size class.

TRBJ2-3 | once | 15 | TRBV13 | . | TGTGCCAGCAGCTTAGGGGTCCGGAGCACAGATACGCAGTATTTT | CASSLGVRSTDTQYF
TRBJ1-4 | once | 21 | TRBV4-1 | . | TGCGCCAGCAGCCAAGATGGGTGGCCAACTGTAGGGGGAGCAACTAATGAAAAACTGTTTTTT | CASSQDGWPTVGGATNEKLFF
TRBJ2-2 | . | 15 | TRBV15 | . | TGTGCCACCAGCAATTGGGGGGCGCGAACCGGGGAGCTGTTTTTT | CATSNWGARTGELFF
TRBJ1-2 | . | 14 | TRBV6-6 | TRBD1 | TGTGCCAGCAGTGCGACAGGGGGCTTCTATGGCTACACCTTC | CASSATGGFYGYTF
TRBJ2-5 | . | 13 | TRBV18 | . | TGTGCCAGCTCACCGCCAAACCAAGAGACCCAGTACTTC | CASSPPNQETQYF
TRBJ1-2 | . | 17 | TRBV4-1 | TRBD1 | TGCGCCAGCAGCCAAGAGCTCAACCCCAGGGGGAACAATGGCTACACCTTC | CASSQELNPRGNNGYTF
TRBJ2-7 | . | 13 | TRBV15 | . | TGTGCCACCAGCAGAGACAAGGAGCACGAGCAGTACTTC | CATSRDKEHEQYF
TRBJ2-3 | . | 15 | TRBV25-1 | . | TGTGCCAGCAGTGACATATTGTCCACGGCAGATACGCAGTATTTT | CASSDILSTADTQYF
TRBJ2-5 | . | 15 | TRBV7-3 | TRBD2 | TGTGCCAGCAGCTTATATGTGGGGGAGGGGGAGACCCAGTACTTC | CASSLYVGEGETQYF
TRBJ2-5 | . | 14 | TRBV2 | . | TGTGCCAGCAGTGAGCTGGTAGGAAGTGGGACCCAGTACTTC | CASSELVGSGTQYF
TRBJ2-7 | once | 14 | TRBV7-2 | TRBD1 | TGTGCCAGCAGCTCAACAGGGGGCTCCTACGAGCAGTACTTC | CASSSTGGSYEQYF
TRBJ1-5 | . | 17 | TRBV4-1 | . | TGCGCCAGCAGCCCACCCCTGAAAGGCCGTAGCAATCAGCCCCAGCATTTT | CASSPPLKGRSNQPQHF
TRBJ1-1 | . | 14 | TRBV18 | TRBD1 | TGTGCCAGCTCACTACAGGGGGCAAGGGACGGGGCTTTCTTT | CASSLQGARDGAFF
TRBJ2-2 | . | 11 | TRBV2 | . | TGTGCCAGCAGTGAGACCGGGGAGCTGTTTTTT | CASSETGELFF
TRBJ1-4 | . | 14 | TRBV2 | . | TGTGCCAGCGGAGGAAGGGCCTCGAATGAAAAACTGTTTTTT | CASGGRASNEKLFF
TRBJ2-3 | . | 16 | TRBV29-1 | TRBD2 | TGCAGCGTTGCTTCCCCCTTCGGGAGGCCAGGAGATACGCAGTATTTT | CSVASPFGRPGDTQYF
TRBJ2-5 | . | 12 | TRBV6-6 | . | TGTGCCAGCAGTTACTCCGAAGAGACCCAGTACTTC | CASSYSEETQYF
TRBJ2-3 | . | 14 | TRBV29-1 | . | TGCAGCGTTGAAGATGATTTCGGCGCAGATACGCAGTATTTT | CSVEDDFGADTQYF
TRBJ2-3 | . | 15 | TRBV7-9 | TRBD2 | TGTGCCAGCAGCACGGTTAGCGGGGGGCCAGATACGCAGTATTTT | CASSTVSGGPDTQYF
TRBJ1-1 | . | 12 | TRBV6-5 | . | TGTGCCAGCAGTTCGGACCGCACTGAAGCTTTCTTT | CASSSDRTEAFF
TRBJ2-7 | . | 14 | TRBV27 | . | TGTGCCAGCAGTTTATCATCCGCATATTACGAGCAGTACTTC | CASSLSSAYYEQYF
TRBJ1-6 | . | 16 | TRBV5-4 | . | TGTGCCAGCACCTCGGGCGGACGCTCCTATAATTCACCCCTCCACTTT | CASTSGGRSYNSPLHF
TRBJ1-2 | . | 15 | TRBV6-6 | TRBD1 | TGTGCCAGCAGCCCCCCGACAGGGGGCGTCTATGGCTACACCTTC | CASSPPTGGVYGYTF
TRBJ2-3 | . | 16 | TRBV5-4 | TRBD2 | TGTGCCAGCAGCTTCGGAGCGGGGGGGCGTGTAGATACGCAGTATTTT | CASSFGAGGRVDTQYF